Each of the 25 T cell receptor beta chains below was sequenced from the same sample in a study of blood T cell repertoires in COVID-19. Profiled with immunoSEQ multiplex PCR; TCRdb holds only in-frame clones, not every one. The sample contains 280,000 or so clones, about nine tenths of which appear only once. Sequences were obtained from peripheral blood. The source is a woman younger than 45 who had recovered from COVID-19.

This rearrangement joins TRBV3-1 (or the pseudogene TRBV3-2) to TRBJ2-5; 9 positions agree with TRBD1. Per germline, CDR1 LGHDT and CDR2 YNNKEL (reference sequence). The CDR3 consists of 15 residues. V dropped 4 bases and J dropped 2; count of bases not matched to a gene: 5. CDR3 in DNA: TGTGCCAGCAGCCCACATGACAGGGGGCAAGAGACCCAGTACTTC. Translated, it gives CASSPHDRGQETQYF.

The chain employs TRBV27 and TRBJ2-3, with TRBD1 identical over 8 bases. The CDR3 sequence is 16 residues long. Germline trimming cut 7 bases from V and 0 bases from J; bases unmatched to any gene: 9. The germline CDR1 and CDR2 sequences are MNHEY and SMNVEV (reference sequence). This CDR3 is CASNRDRSPSTDTQYF. The DNA of the CDR3 is TGTGCCAGCAATCGGGACAGGTCACCTAGCACAGATACGCAGTATTTT.

The rearrangement joins TRBV7-2 to TRBJ2-3; 9 bases line up with TRBD2. This CDR3 has 18 residues. Germline-derived CDR1 and CDR2 are SGHTA and FQGNSA. J was trimmed by 2 bases and V by 4 bases; bases with no gene match: 13. The CDR3 loop reads CASSSTRLAVQPTDTQYF. The CDR3 DNA follows: TGTGCCAGCAGCTCCACCAGACTAGCGGTTCAGCCCACAGATACGCAGTATTTT.

The rearrangement uses TRBV28 and TRBJ2-7, with D maybe TRBD1 (5 bases). Trimming removed 7 bases from V and 2 bases from J, with 15 bases in between. This CDR3 is 14 amino acids long. Germline CDR1 reads MDHEN; CDR2 reads SYDVKM. Here the CDR3 reads CASNLAGITYEQYF. As DNA, the CDR3 is TGTGCCAGCAACCTGGCAGGGATCACCTACGAGCAGTACTTC.

This chain links TRBV7-9 with TRBJ1-4; a possible D gene is TRBD1 (5 bases). The CDR3 is 15 amino acids. Germline V gene sequence: CDR1 SEHNR, CDR2 FQNEAQ (reference sequence). Trimming shortened V by 3 bases and J by 0 bases, and 8 bases separated the two germline ends. The CDR3 region is CASSFLGATNEKLFF. CDR3 bases: TGTGCCAGCAGCTTTCTAGGGGCAACTAATGAAAAACTGTTTTTT.

CDR3 loop: CAWSVWTGQNPGNTIYF. The CDR3 nucleotides read TGTGCCTGGAGTGTCTGGACAGGCCAGAACCCTGGAAACACCATATATTTT. The chain couples TRBV30 to TRBJ1-3; 7 nucleotides agree with TRBD1. The germline V gene has CDR1 GTSNPN and CDR2 SVGIG (reference sequence). Trimming took 0 bases from V and 2 from J; bases not matched to a gene: 10. The CDR3 has 17 amino acids.

This rearrangement joins TRBV19 to TRBJ1-1; D is perhaps TRBD1 (6 bases). The CDR3 extends over 14 amino acids. The germline gives CDR1 LNHDA, CDR2 SQIVND (reference sequence). Trimming cost V 4 bases and J 8 bases, with 17 bases left between them. CDR3 region: CASSTRQDRPEAFF. For the CDR3, the DNA is TGTGCCAGTAGTACAAGACAGGACCGACCCGAAGCTTTCTTT.

This clone was detected only once. The chain combines TRBV4-2 with TRBJ1-5; unclear D gene. Trimming stripped 0 bases from V and 0 bases from J, with 18 bases between. The CDR3 has 19 residues. Germline V gene lookup returns CDR1 LGHNA and CDR2 YNFKEQ. The CDR3 protein is CASSQEVAGTLYSNQPQHF. DNA for the CDR3: TGTGCCAGCAGCCAAGAAGTCGCAGGTACTCTTTATAGCAATCAGCCCCAGCATTTT.

The rearrangement links TRBV6-5 to TRBJ2-7; TRBD1 might be the D (6 bases). This CDR3 spans 15 amino acids. The germline V gene encodes CDR1 MNHEY and CDR2 SVGAGI. Deletions cut 0 bases from V and 7 bases from J, with 16 bases between. CDR3 region: CASSYSGARKEEQYF. For the CDR3, the DNA is TGTGCCAGCAGTTACTCGGGGGCCAGAAAGGAAGAGCAGTACTTC.

The chain links TRBV4-3 to TRBJ1-6; 9 bases align to TRBD1. J gave up 5 bases and V 2 bases, and 7 bases lay outside the gene matches. Germline V lookup: CDR1 LGHNA, CDR2 YSLEER. This CDR3 contains 17 residues. The CDR3 protein is CASSQTTGGEDNSPLHF. The CDR3 DNA sequence: TGCGCCAGCAGCCAAACAACAGGGGGCGAGGATAATTCACCCCTCCACTTT.

J is TRBJ1-4 and V is TRBV6-6; D gene unclear. This CDR3 has 10 amino acids. The V end was cut by 8 bases, the J end by 7 bases, with 5 bases between. CDR1 is MNHNY and CDR2 is SVGAGI in the germline V gene (reference sequence). Written as DNA, the CDR3 is TGTGCCAGCCGGGGTGAAAAACTGTTTTTT. Protein sequence: CASRGEKLFF.

This clone was seen just once. The V and J genes are TRBV9 and TRBJ1-1, with 8 bases matching TRBD1. The V and J ends lost 2 bases and 1 base, in that order; junction bases with no gene match: 4. The CDR3 loop spans 15 amino acids. Per the germline V gene, CDR1 is SGDLS and CDR2 is YYNGEE. The CDR3, as DNA: TGTGCCAGCAGCGTGTTGGGACAGGCGAACACTGAAGCTTTCTTT. Translating it yields CASSVLGQANTEAFF.

The rearrangement uses TRBV7-2 and TRBJ2-1; TRBD2 might be the D (7 bases). The CDR3 consists of 15 residues. Germline CDR1 and CDR2: SGHTA and FQGNSA. V dropped 0 bases and J dropped 3 bases, with 9 bases sitting between them. The CDR3 sequence is CASSLAGGLYNEQFF. CDR3 bases: TGTGCCAGCAGCTTAGCGGGGGGGCTCTACAATGAGCAGTTCTTC. Drawing the rest from reference TRBV7-2 and TRBJ2-1, the complete variable domain is GAGVSQSPSNKVTEKGKDVELRCDPISGHTALYWYRQSLGQGLEFLIYFQGNSAPDKSGLPSDRFSAERTGGSVSTLTIQRTQQEDSAVYLCASSLAGGLYNEQFFGPGTRLTVL.

This clone was seen once. The V and J genes are TRBV28 and TRBJ1-2; 8 bases are shared with TRBD1. The germline V gene encodes CDR1 MDHEN and CDR2 SYDVKM. The ends lost 8 bases at V and 7 bases at J; junction bases unmatched: 15. This CDR3 spans 15 amino acids. The CDR3 region has the DNA TGTGCCAGCCGACCCGGTGGGGCAGGGGGCCGTGGCTACACCTTC. It codes for CASRPGGAGGRGYTF.

The genes are TRBV18 and TRBJ1-4; no clear D gene. Germline values: CDR1 KGHSH, CDR2 LQKENI. This CDR3 is 16 amino acids long. The germline V and J ends were trimmed by 3 bases and 0 bases, with 11 bases remaining between them. CDR3 sequence reads: CASSPQRGSTNEKLFF. The CDR3 nucleotides read TGTGCCAGCTCACCCCAGCGTGGGTCAACTAATGAAAAACTGTTTTTT.

In its sample, this clone was seen once. The chain recombines TRBV7-2 with TRBJ2-1; TRBD2 matches at 8 bases. The V segment lost 4 bases and the J segment 5 bases; nucleotides outside the gene matches: 10. This CDR3 is 16 amino acids long. Germline assignment: CDR1 SGHTA and CDR2 FQGNSA. CDR3 region: CASSSGGGRRNNEQFF. The CDR3 nucleotides are TGTGCCAGCAGCTCGGGGGGCGGGAGGAGAAACAATGAGCAGTTCTTC.

V and J are TRBV9 and TRBJ1-1; 9 bases are shared with TRBD1. Per germline, CDR1 SGDLS and CDR2 YYNGEE. V was pared by 3 bases and J by 5 bases, with 8 bases of the junction left unmatched. The CDR3 runs 15 residues. The CDR3 reads CASSGAGQGLTEAFF. The CDR3 DNA is TGTGCCAGCAGCGGTGCCGGACAGGGGTTAACTGAAGCTTTCTTT.

J is TRBJ1-5 and V is TRBV3-1 (or the pseudogene TRBV3-2), with D possibly being TRBD1 (5 bases). Germline V CDR1 and CDR2: LGHDT, YNNKEL (reference sequence). CDR3 length: 14 amino acids. Trimming removed 4 bases from V and 2 bases from J, with 9 bases in between. For the CDR3, the DNA is TGTGCCAGCAGCCCTCAGGGTCGCAATCAGCCCCAGCATTTT. Amino acids: CASSPQGRNQPQHF.

This sequence joins TRBV6-5 and TRBJ2-7; D is ambiguous. Germline V lookup: CDR1 MNHEY, CDR2 SVGAGI. Trimming stripped 2 bases from V and 1 base from J, with 3 bases between. The CDR3 spans 12 residues. The CDR3 sequence is CASSYTSYEQYF. CDR3 nucleotides: TGTGCCAGCAGTTACACATCCTACGAGCAGTACTTC.

The rearrangement uses TRBV7-2 and TRBJ1-2, with 7 bases lining up with TRBD1. The CDR3 runs to 15 residues. Germline V CDR1 and CDR2: SGHTA, FQGNSA. J gave up 4 bases and V 5 bases, and 10 bases lay outside the gene matches. CDR3 protein: CASSLSRDSFYGYTF. CDR3 in DNA: TGTGCCAGCAGCCTCTCCCGGGACAGCTTCTATGGCTACACCTTC.

The chain is built from TRBV3-1 (or the pseudogene TRBV3-2) and TRBJ2-3, with D possibly TRBD1 on 5 matching bases. V was pared by 0 bases and J by 3 bases, with 10 bases between. The germline gives CDR1 LGHDT, CDR2 YNNKEL (reference sequence). CDR3 length: 15 amino acids. For the CDR3, the DNA is TGTGCCAGCAGCCAAGATGTAGGGGATACAGATACGCAGTATTTT. Residues: CASSQDVGDTDTQYF.

The rearrangement joins TRBV24-1 to TRBJ2-5, with 7 bases that match TRBD1. The J segment lost 4 bases and the V segment lost 3 bases, leaving 7 bases of the junction unmatched. The CDR3 is 15 residues long. Germline V gene data show CDR1 as KGHDR and CDR2 as SFDVKD. The CDR3: CATSDPQGHGETQYF. DNA of the CDR3: TGTGCCACCAGTGATCCACAGGGGCACGGAGAGACCCAGTACTTC.

This chain links TRBV5-5 with TRBJ2-4; D ambiguous. Germline CDR1 reads SGHKS; CDR2 reads YYEKEE (reference sequence). The V end was cut by 1 base, the J end by 1 base, with 15 bases between. This CDR3 region has 17 residues. The DNA of the CDR3 is TGTGCCAGCAGCTTGTCTATCGTTACTCGGGCCAAAAACATTCAGTACTTC. Amino acids: CASSLSIVTRAKNIQYF.

The V call is TRBV9, the J call TRBJ2-2; 11 bases line up with TRBD2. The CDR3 spans 16 residues. Germline assignment: CDR1 SGDLS and CDR2 YYNGEE. V lost 3 bases to trimming and J lost 7 bases; unmatched junction nucleotides: 8. The CDR3 DNA is TGTGCCAGCAGCGCTCCTAGCGGGGGGATCATCGGGGAGCTGTTTTTT. As protein: CASSAPSGGIIGELFF.

The chain has TRBV7-2 and TRBJ1-2, with a weak D call TRBD1 (5 bases). Trimming left V 1 base short and J 4 bases short, with 13 bases between. This CDR3 has 15 amino acids. CDR1 and CDR2 from the germline V gene are SGHTA and FQGNSA. For the CDR3, the DNA is TGTGCCAGCAGCTTAGTGTTTCAGGGAAGCTATGGCTACACCTTC. This encodes CASSLVFQGSYGYTF. The full variable domain, with the rest looked up from reference TRBV7-2 and TRBJ1-2, is GAGVSQSPSNKVTEKGKDVELRCDPISGHTALYWYRQSLGQGLEFLIYFQGNSAPDKSGLPSDRFSAERTGGSVSTLTIQRTQQEDSAVYLCASSLVFQGSYGYTFGSGTRLTVV.